A selection of T cell receptor beta chains follows, all from one sample in a study of blood T cell repertoires in COVID-19. TCRdb's table, derived via immunoSEQ multiplex PCR, lists solely in-frame clones and lacks some. There are roughly 260,000 clones in the sample; approximately 89% occur only once, and 2% to 3% lies in the top ten. Material: peripheral blood. These receptors all come from a woman aged 45-60 years with acute or convalescent COVID-19. CDR3s include the opening cysteine and the closing phenylalanine or tryptophan. The order of the fields is CDR3 length, D gene, clone size, J gene, V gene, CDR3 DNA, CDR3 protein. D genes are given only for firm matches. Not every row has a clone size; where given, it reads once, few, many or a size class.

cdr3_length: 15
d_call: .
clone_size: .
j_call: TRBJ1-6
v_call: TRBV10-3
cdr3_nt: TGTGCCATCAGTGAGGATGTCAGAAATAATTCACCCCTCCACTTT
cdr3_aa: CAISEDVRNNSPLHF

cdr3_length: 13
d_call: .
clone_size: .
j_call: TRBJ1-2
v_call: TRBV27
cdr3_nt: TGTGCCAGCAGATCCCGGGACATGGTCGCTGCCACCTTC
cdr3_aa: CASRSRDMVAATF

cdr3_length: 14
d_call: TRBD1
clone_size: .
j_call: TRBJ1-1
v_call: TRBV5-1
cdr3_nt: TGCGCCAGCAGCTGGGGGGACAGTTCTGCTGAAGCTTTCTTT
cdr3_aa: CASSWGDSSAEAFF

cdr3_length: 13
d_call: .
clone_size: once
j_call: TRBJ1-2
v_call: TRBV4-2
cdr3_nt: TGTGCCAGCAGCCCCGGGGGGCGAGATGGCTACACCTTC
cdr3_aa: CASSPGGRDGYTF

cdr3_length: 15
d_call: .
clone_size: .
j_call: TRBJ2-1
v_call: TRBV7-3
cdr3_nt: TGTGCCAGCAGCATCCAGGGGAGCTCCTACAATGAGCAGTTCTTC
cdr3_aa: CASSIQGSSYNEQFF

cdr3_length: 13
d_call: .
clone_size: .
j_call: TRBJ1-1
v_call: TRBV24-1
cdr3_nt: TGTGCCACCAGTGACCAATTGAACACTGAAGCTTTCTTT
cdr3_aa: CATSDQLNTEAFF

cdr3_length: 13
d_call: .
clone_size: .
j_call: TRBJ1-3
v_call: TRBV10-3
cdr3_nt: TGTGCCATCAGTCAGAACTCTGGAAACACCATATATTTT
cdr3_aa: CAISQNSGNTIYF

cdr3_length: 13
d_call: TRBD1
clone_size: once
j_call: TRBJ1-2
v_call: TRBV28
cdr3_nt: TGTGCCAGCAGGCGGACAGGGGTGGGAGGCTACACCTTC
cdr3_aa: CASRRTGVGGYTF

cdr3_length: 16
d_call: TRBD2
clone_size: once
j_call: TRBJ2-5
v_call: TRBV4-2
cdr3_nt: TGTGCCAGCAGCCAAGGGTTCGGGAGGACCCAAGAGACCCAGTACTTC
cdr3_aa: CASSQGFGRTQETQYF

cdr3_length: 15
d_call: TRBD1
clone_size: .
j_call: TRBJ2-4
v_call: TRBV19
cdr3_nt: TGTGCCAGAAGAGGGGGCAGATCCCCCAAAAACATTCAGTACTTC
cdr3_aa: CARRGGRSPKNIQYF

cdr3_length: 16
d_call: .
clone_size: .
j_call: TRBJ1-2
v_call: TRBV6-1
cdr3_nt: TGTGCCAGCAGTGAGTGGGACATACCGAACAACTATGGCTACACCTTC
cdr3_aa: CASSEWDIPNNYGYTF

cdr3_length: 13
d_call: .
clone_size: .
j_call: TRBJ2-3
v_call: TRBV25-1
cdr3_nt: TGTGCCAGTCAAGAACAAACCACAGATACGCAGTATTTT
cdr3_aa: CASQEQTTDTQYF

cdr3_length: 14
d_call: TRBD2
clone_size: .
j_call: TRBJ2-7
v_call: TRBV29-1
cdr3_nt: TGCAGCGTTGTTCCGGGCGGGAGGACATACGAGCAGTACTTC
cdr3_aa: CSVVPGGRTYEQYF

cdr3_length: 14
d_call: TRBD1
clone_size: .
j_call: TRBJ2-7
v_call: TRBV18
cdr3_nt: TGTGCCAGCTCAGCAGACAGGGCTGGGCTAACCTTATACTTC
cdr3_aa: CASSADRAGLTLYF

cdr3_length: 13
d_call: .
clone_size: .
j_call: TRBJ1-1
v_call: TRBV28
cdr3_nt: TGTGCCAGCAGTTCCGTTTCTGGGTTGGGAGGTTTCTTT
cdr3_aa: CASSSVSGLGGFF

cdr3_length: 12
d_call: TRBD1
clone_size: .
j_call: TRBJ1-2
v_call: TRBV30
cdr3_nt: TGTGCCTGGAGTAGGGGGCCCCATGGCTACACCTTC
cdr3_aa: CAWSRGPHGYTF

cdr3_length: 15
d_call: TRBD2
clone_size: .
j_call: TRBJ2-7
v_call: TRBV28
cdr3_nt: TGTGCCAGCAGCTCCAATAAGCGGGGATGGGACGAGCAGTACTTC
cdr3_aa: CASSSNKRGWDEQYF

cdr3_length: 11
d_call: .
clone_size: .
j_call: TRBJ2-7
v_call: TRBV11-2
cdr3_nt: TGTGCCAGCAGCCTGCGACAGGAGCAGTACTTC
cdr3_aa: CASSLRQEQYF

cdr3_length: 15
d_call: .
clone_size: .
j_call: TRBJ1-6
v_call: TRBV27
cdr3_nt: TGTGCCAGCAGTTTATCAACCAGCGTTGATTCACCCCTCCACTTT
cdr3_aa: CASSLSTSVDSPLHF

cdr3_length: 16
d_call: .
clone_size: .
j_call: TRBJ2-1
v_call: TRBV5-4
cdr3_nt: TGTGCCAGCAGCTTGGATGTGGGCGGGGTCTACAATGAGCAGTTCTTC
cdr3_aa: CASSLDVGGVYNEQFF

cdr3_length: 16
d_call: TRBD2
clone_size: .
j_call: TRBJ2-7
v_call: TRBV14
cdr3_nt: TGTGCCAGCAGCCAAGGGGGAGCGGGAGTCGCCTACGAGCAGTACTTC
cdr3_aa: CASSQGGAGVAYEQYF

cdr3_length: 12
d_call: .
clone_size: .
j_call: TRBJ1-3
v_call: TRBV20-1
cdr3_nt: TGCAGTGCTAGTTCAGTTGGAAACACCATATATTTT
cdr3_aa: CSASSVGNTIYF

cdr3_length: 14
d_call: TRBD1
clone_size: few
j_call: TRBJ1-4
v_call: TRBV3-1/TRBV3-2
cdr3_nt: TGTGCCAGCAGCTTACGGACAGGGAGCGAAAAACTGTTTTTT
cdr3_aa: CASSLRTGSEKLFF

cdr3_length: 13
d_call: .
clone_size: .
j_call: TRBJ1-2
v_call: TRBV20-1
cdr3_nt: TGCAGTGCTAGTAAGGGGGTTCCGTATGGCTACACCTTC
cdr3_aa: CSASKGVPYGYTF

cdr3_length: 15
d_call: .
clone_size: .
j_call: TRBJ1-4
v_call: TRBV19
cdr3_nt: TGTGCCAGTAAAAGCCCGACAGCCCCCCTGGAAAAACTGTTTTTT
cdr3_aa: CASKSPTAPLEKLFF

cdr3_length: 13
d_call: .
clone_size: .
j_call: TRBJ1-4
v_call: TRBV6-5
cdr3_nt: TGTGCCAGCAGTTACTGGTCCCGGGGAGCTCTGTTTTTT
cdr3_aa: CASSYWSRGALFF

cdr3_length: 15
d_call: TRBD2
clone_size: few
j_call: TRBJ2-1
v_call: TRBV28
cdr3_nt: TGTGCCAGCAGTTTAGAACTAGCGGCCTACAATGAGCAGTTCTTC
cdr3_aa: CASSLELAAYNEQFF

cdr3_length: 14
d_call: .
clone_size: .
j_call: TRBJ1-2
v_call: TRBV3-1/TRBV3-2
cdr3_nt: TGTGCCAGCAACAAACAGGGTAACAACTATGGCTACACCTTC
cdr3_aa: CASNKQGNNYGYTF

cdr3_length: 15
d_call: .
clone_size: .
j_call: TRBJ1-2
v_call: TRBV19
cdr3_nt: TGTGCCAGTAGTCGTCGTACCCCAGTAACCTATGGCTACACCTTC
cdr3_aa: CASSRRTPVTYGYTF

cdr3_length: 15
d_call: TRBD1
clone_size: .
j_call: TRBJ1-2
v_call: TRBV7-2
cdr3_nt: TGTGCCAGCAGCCCAGGACAGGGGTTGGGCTATGGCTACACCTTC
cdr3_aa: CASSPGQGLGYGYTF

cdr3_length: 13
d_call: .
clone_size: .
j_call: TRBJ2-1
v_call: TRBV6-5
cdr3_nt: TGTGCCAGCAGTTACGACATCTCGAATGAGCAGTTCTTC
cdr3_aa: CASSYDISNEQFF

cdr3_length: 14
d_call: TRBD1
clone_size: .
j_call: TRBJ2-7
v_call: TRBV19
cdr3_nt: TGTGCCAGTAGTTCCGGGACAGGGGGCTACGAGCAGTACTTC
cdr3_aa: CASSSGTGGYEQYF

cdr3_length: 14
d_call: TRBD1
clone_size: .
j_call: TRBJ1-1
v_call: TRBV7-2
cdr3_nt: TGTGCCAGCAGCCCCGGGACAGGGAGGACTGAAGCTTTCTTT
cdr3_aa: CASSPGTGRTEAFF

cdr3_length: 14
d_call: TRBD2
clone_size: .
j_call: TRBJ2-1
v_call: TRBV28
cdr3_nt: TGTGCCAGCAGTTTAGGCGGGAGTGTAGATGAGCAGTTCTTC
cdr3_aa: CASSLGGSVDEQFF

cdr3_length: 15
d_call: TRBD1
clone_size: once
j_call: TRBJ1-4
v_call: TRBV3-1/TRBV3-2
cdr3_nt: TGTGCCAGCAGCCAGCCGGGACAGGGAGCGAAAAAACTGTTTTTT
cdr3_aa: CASSQPGQGAKKLFF

cdr3_length: 14
d_call: .
clone_size: .
j_call: TRBJ1-5
v_call: TRBV6-2/TRBV6-3
cdr3_nt: TGTGCCAGCAGTTACAGTTTCGGTGGTCAGCCCCAGCATTTT
cdr3_aa: CASSYSFGGQPQHF

cdr3_length: 16
d_call: TRBD2
clone_size: .
j_call: TRBJ2-3
v_call: TRBV28
cdr3_nt: TGTGCCAGCAGTTCCCTAGCGGGGACGGCCACAGATACGCAGTATTTT
cdr3_aa: CASSSLAGTATDTQYF

cdr3_length: 14
d_call: TRBD2
clone_size: once
j_call: TRBJ2-5
v_call: TRBV29-1
cdr3_nt: TGCAGCGTTTCCTCTAGCGGGAGTGGGGAGACCCAGTACTTC
cdr3_aa: CSVSSSGSGETQYF

cdr3_length: 15
d_call: .
clone_size: .
j_call: TRBJ1-6
v_call: TRBV9
cdr3_nt: TGTGCCAGCAGCGCGCTTGACAAAGTTGGATCACCCCTCCACTTT
cdr3_aa: CASSALDKVGSPLHF

cdr3_length: 15
d_call: TRBD2
clone_size: .
j_call: TRBJ2-7
v_call: TRBV28
cdr3_nt: TGTGCCAGCAGTCTAGCGGGAGGGCCCTGGGACGAGCAGTACTTC
cdr3_aa: CASSLAGGPWDEQYF